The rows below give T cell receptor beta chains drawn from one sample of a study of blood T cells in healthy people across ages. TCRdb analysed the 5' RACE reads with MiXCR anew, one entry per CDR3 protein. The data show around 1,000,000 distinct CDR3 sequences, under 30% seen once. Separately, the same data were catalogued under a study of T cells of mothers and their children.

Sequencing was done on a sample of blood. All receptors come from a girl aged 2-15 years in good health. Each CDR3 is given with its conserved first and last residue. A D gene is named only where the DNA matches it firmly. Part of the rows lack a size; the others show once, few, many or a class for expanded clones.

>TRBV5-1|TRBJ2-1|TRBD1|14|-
TGCGCCAGCACCCCCACAGGGGTCCAGGATGAGCAGTTCTTC
CASTPTGVQDEQFF
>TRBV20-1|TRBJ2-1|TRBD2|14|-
TGCAGTGCCCCCGGGGTAGCGGGTTACAATGAGCAGTTCTTC
CSAPGVAGYNEQFF
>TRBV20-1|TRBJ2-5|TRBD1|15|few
TGCAGTGCTAGGGGCCCCCGGGACAGCGAAGAGACCCAGTACTTC
CSARGPRDSEETQYF
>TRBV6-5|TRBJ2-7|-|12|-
TGTGCCAGCGGTTCACATGGTTACGAGCAGTACTTC
CASGSHGYEQYF
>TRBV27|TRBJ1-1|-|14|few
TGTGCCAGCAGTACTAAGACAGAGTTCACTGAAGCTTTCTTT
CASSTKTEFTEAFF
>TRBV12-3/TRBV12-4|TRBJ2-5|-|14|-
TGTGCCAGCAGCCAGTACCGGGGCGCGGAGACCCAGTACTTC
CASSQYRGAETQYF
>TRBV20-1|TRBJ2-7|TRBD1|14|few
TGCAGTGCTAGGGATCGGAAGGGGGCGGTGGAGCAGTACTTC
CSARDRKGAVEQYF
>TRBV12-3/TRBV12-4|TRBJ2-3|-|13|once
TGTGCCAGCAGTTTAGAGGGCAAAGATACGCAGTATTTT
CASSLEGKDTQYF
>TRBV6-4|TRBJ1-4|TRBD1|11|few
TGTGCCGGGGACAGACTCCGGGAACTGTTTTTT
CAGDRLRELFF
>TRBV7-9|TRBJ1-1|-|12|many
TGTGCCAGCAGCCCACCGAACACTGAAGCTTTCTTT
CASSPPNTEAFF
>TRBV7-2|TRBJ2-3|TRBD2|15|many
TGTGCCAGCAGCCCTACTAGCGGGGGGTCAGATACGCAGTATTTT
CASSPTSGGSDTQYF
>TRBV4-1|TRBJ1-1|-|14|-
TGCGCCAGCAGCCAAGTCCTAGTGAACACTGAAGCTTTCTTT
CASSQVLVNTEAFF
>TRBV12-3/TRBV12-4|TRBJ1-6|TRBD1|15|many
TGTGCCAGCACCCCGACAGGGGTGGTTAATTCACCCCTCCACTTT
CASTPTGVVNSPLHF
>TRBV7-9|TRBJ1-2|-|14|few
TGTGCCAGCAGCTTAGTCGGGGCAGATCATGGCTACACCTTC
CASSLVGADHGYTF
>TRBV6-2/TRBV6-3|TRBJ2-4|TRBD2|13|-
TGTGCCACTAGGGCCTCGGGAGGTGACATTCAGTACTTC
CATRASGGDIQYF
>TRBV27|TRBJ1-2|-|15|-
TGTGCCAGCAGTTTCCGGCAAGGGCTATCCTATGGCTACACCTTC
CASSFRQGLSYGYTF
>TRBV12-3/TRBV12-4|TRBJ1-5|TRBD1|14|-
TGTGCCAGCAGTTTAGTCCAGGGGGTAAGGCCCCAGCATTTT
CASSLVQGVRPQHF
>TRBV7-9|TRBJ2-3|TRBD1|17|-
TGTGCCAGCAGCTTAGCGCTCGGACAGGGGAAGACAGATACGCAGTATTTT
CASSLALGQGKTDTQYF
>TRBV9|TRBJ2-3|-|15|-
TGTGCCAGCAGCGCCCTAGTCGGAGGTACAGATACGCAGTATTTT
CASSALVGGTDTQYF
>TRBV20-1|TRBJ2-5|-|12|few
TGCAGTGCTTCCCGCAACCAAGAGACCCAGTACTTC
CSASRNQETQYF
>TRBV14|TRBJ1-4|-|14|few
TGTGCCAGCAGCCCAATAACGGGGGATGAAAAACTGTTTTTT
CASSPITGDEKLFF
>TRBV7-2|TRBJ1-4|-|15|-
TGTGCCAGCAGCTTTCAGGGGATTACTAATGAAAAACTGTTTTTT
CASSFQGITNEKLFF
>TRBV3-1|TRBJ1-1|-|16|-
TGTGCCAGCAGCCAAGATCTGTCCGGGTGGAACACTGAAGCTTCCTTT
CASSQDLSGWNTEASF
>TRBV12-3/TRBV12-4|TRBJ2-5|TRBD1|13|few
TGTGCCAGCAGACGACAGGGAATGGAGACCCAGTACTTC
CASRRQGMETQYF
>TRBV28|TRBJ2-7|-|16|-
TGTGCCAGCAGTTTTAGTGGGGGCCAGCGCCCCTACGAGCAGTACTTC
CASSFSGGQRPYEQYF
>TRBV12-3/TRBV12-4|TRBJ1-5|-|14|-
TGTGCCAGCAGCGAGGGGAAGAACAATCAGCCCCAGCATTTT
CASSEGKNNQPQHF
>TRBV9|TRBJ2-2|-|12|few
TGTGCCAGCAGCGCGGGACTCGGGGAGCTGTTTTTT
CASSAGLGELFF
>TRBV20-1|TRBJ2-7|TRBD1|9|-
TGCAGTGCTGGGGACAGGGATGCCTTC
CSAGDRDAF
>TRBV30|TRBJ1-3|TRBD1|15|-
TGTGCCTGGAGAGCCGACAGGGTTAACGGAAACACCATATATTTT
CAWRADRVNGNTIYF
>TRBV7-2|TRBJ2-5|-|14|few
TGTGCCAGCAGCCGACCCGGGCCTGTAGAGACCCAGTACTTC
CASSRPGPVETQYF
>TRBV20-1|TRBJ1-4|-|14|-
TGCAGTGCTAGACGGAGTAGGGGAGAAGAAAAACTGTTTTTT
CSARRSRGEEKLFF
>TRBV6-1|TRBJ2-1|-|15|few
TGTGCCAGCAGTCCGGAGCGGAGTACCTACAATGAGCAGTTCTTC
CASSPERSTYNEQFF
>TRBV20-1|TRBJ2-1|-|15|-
TGCAGTGCGCGTAAAACAGGCCGCTCCTACAATGAGCAGTTCTTC
CSARKTGRSYNEQFF
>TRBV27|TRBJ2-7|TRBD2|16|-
TGTGCCAGCAGTAGTACTAGCGGAATGAAATTCTACGAGCAGTACTTC
CASSSTSGMKFYEQYF
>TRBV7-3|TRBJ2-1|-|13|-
TGTGCCAGCAGCTCTTACAGGGTCAATGAGCAGTTCTTC
CASSSYRVNEQFF
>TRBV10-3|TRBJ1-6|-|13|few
TGTGCCATCAGTGGGATTGGTGGCTCACCCCTCCACTTT
CAISGIGGSPLHF
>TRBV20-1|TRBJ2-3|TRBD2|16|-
TGCAGTGCTAGAGATCAAAGCGGGGGACTCACAGATACGCAGTATTTT
CSARDQSGGLTDTQYF
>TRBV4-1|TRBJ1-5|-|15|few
TGCGCCAGCAGCCAAGTAGGGCTGAGCAATCAGCCCCAGCATTTT
CASSQVGLSNQPQHF
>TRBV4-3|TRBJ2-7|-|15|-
TGCGCCAGCAGCCAAGACCCCAGAGATTCTTACGAGCAGTACTTC
CASSQDPRDSYEQYF
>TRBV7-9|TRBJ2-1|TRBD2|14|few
TGTGCCAGCATGCCGGGACTAGCATACAATGAGCAGTTCTTC
CASMPGLAYNEQFF
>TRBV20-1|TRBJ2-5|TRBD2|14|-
TGCAGTGCTTCACAGCGGGAGCATAAAGAGACCCAGTACTTC
CSASQREHKETQYF
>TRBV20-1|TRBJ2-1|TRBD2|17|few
TGCAGTGCAGGGACTAGCGAGACCAATCATCTAGTGAATGAGCAGTTCTTC
CSAGTSETNHLVNEQFF
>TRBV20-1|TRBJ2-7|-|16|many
TGCAGTGCTAGACCCCGGGACGGCGGTTTGACAATCGGGCAGTACTTC
CSARPRDGGLTIGQYF
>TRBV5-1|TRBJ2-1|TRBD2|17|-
TGCGCCAGCAGCGCAGGGACTAGCGGGATCCGTAGGGATGAGCAGTTCTTC
CASSAGTSGIRRDEQFF
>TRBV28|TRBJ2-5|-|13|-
TGTGCCAGCAGGCCTCGACCAACGGAGACCCAGTACTTC
CASRPRPTETQYF
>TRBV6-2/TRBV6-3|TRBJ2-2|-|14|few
TGTGCCAGCAGTCCCGTAGAGAATCCCGGGGAGCTGTTTTTT
CASSPVENPGELFF